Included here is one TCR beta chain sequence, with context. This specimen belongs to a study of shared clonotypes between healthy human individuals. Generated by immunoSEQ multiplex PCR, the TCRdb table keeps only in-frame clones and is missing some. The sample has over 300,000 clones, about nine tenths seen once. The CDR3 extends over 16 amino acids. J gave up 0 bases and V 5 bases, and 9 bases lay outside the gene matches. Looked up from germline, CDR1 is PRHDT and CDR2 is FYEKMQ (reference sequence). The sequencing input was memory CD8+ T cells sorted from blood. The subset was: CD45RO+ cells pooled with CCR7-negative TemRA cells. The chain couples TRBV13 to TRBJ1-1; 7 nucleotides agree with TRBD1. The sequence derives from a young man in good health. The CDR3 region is CASSEQQDRVNTEAFF. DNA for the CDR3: TGTGCCAGCAGCGAACAGCAAGACAGGGTGAACACTGAAGCTTTCTTT.